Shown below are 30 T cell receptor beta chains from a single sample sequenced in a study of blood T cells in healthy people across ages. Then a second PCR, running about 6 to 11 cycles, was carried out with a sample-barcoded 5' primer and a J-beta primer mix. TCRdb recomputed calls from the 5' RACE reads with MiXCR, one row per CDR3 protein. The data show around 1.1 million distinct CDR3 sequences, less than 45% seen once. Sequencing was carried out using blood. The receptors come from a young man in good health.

CDR3 amino acids: CASKNLTSASEQFF. CDR3 DNA: TGTGCCAGCAAGAACCTAACTAGCGCTAGTGAGCAGTTCTTC. The rearrangement uses TRBV2 and TRBJ2-1; 7 positions match TRBD2. Germline trimming cut 7 bases from V and 9 bases from J; bases unmatched to any gene: 12. This CDR3 contains 14 residues. The germline gives CDR1 SNHLY, CDR2 FYNNEI.

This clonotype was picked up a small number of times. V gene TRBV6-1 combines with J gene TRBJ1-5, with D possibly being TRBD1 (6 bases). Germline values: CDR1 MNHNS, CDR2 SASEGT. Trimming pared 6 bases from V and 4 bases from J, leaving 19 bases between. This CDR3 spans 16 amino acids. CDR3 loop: CASSAGNREGNQPQHF. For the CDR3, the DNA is TGTGCCAGCAGCGCCGGGAACAGGGAAGGGAATCAGCCCCAGCATTTT.

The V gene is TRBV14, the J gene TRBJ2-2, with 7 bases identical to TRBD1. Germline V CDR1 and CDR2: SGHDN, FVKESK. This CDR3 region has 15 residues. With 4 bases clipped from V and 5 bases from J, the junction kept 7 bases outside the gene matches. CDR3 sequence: CASSPRQGLTGELFF. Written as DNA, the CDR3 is TGTGCCAGCAGCCCTCGACAGGGTTTGACCGGGGAGCTGTTTTTT.

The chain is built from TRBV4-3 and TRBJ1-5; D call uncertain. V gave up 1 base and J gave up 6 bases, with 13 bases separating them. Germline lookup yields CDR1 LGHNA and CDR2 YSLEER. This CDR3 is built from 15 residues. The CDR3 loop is CASSQAWAGSQPQHF. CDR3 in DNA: TGCGCCAGCAGCCAAGCATGGGCTGGGAGTCAGCCCCAGCATTTT.

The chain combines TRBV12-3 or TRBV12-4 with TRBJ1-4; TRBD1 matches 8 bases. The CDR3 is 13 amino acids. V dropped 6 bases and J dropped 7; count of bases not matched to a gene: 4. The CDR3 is CASRQGVVEKLFF. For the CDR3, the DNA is TGTGCCAGCAGACAGGGGGTCGTTGAAAAACTGTTTTTT.

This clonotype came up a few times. CDR3 sequence: CASSSTSGANNEQFF. The DNA for the CDR3 is TGTGCCAGCAGCTCGACTAGCGGGGCAAACAATGAGCAGTTCTTC. This rearrangement joins TRBV7-2 to TRBJ2-1; TRBD2 matches at 11 bases. Germline CDR1 and CDR2: SGHTA and FQGNSA. This CDR3 is 15 amino acids long. V dropped 4 bases and J dropped 5; count of bases not matched to a gene: 4.

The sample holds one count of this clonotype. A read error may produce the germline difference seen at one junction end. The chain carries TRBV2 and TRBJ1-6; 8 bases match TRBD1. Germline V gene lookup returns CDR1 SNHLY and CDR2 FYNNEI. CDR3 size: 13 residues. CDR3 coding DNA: TGCGCCTCCAAGGACACAGGGGGTTCACCCCTCCACTTT. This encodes CASKDTGGSPLHF. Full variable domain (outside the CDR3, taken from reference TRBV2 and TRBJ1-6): EPEVTQTPSHQVTQMGQEVILRCVPISNHLYFYWYRQILGQKVEFLVSFYNNEISEKSEIFDDQFSVERPDGSNFTLKIRSTKLEDSAMYFCASKDTGGSPLHFGNGTRLTVT.

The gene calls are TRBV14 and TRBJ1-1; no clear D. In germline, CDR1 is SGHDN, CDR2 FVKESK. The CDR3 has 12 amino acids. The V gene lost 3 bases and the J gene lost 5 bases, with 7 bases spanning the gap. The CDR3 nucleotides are TGTGCCAGCAGCCAGGGCTGGACTGAAGCTTTCTTT. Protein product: CASSQGWTEAFF.

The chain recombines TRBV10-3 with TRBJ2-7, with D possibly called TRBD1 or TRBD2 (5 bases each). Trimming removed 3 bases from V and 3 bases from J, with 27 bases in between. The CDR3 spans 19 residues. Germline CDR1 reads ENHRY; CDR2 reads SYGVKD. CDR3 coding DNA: TGTGCCATCAGTGATAGGTTGGTGGGGAGATTCCGGACATACTACGAGCAGTACTTC. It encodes CAISDRLVGRFRTYYEQYF.

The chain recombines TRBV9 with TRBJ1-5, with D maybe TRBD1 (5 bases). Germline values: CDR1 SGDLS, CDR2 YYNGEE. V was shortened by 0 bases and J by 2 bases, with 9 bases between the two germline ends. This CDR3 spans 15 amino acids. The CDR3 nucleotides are TGTGCCAGCAGCGTAGCGGAAGGGGGCAATCAGCCCCAGCATTTT. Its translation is CASSVAEGGNQPQHF. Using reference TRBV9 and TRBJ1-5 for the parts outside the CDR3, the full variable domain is DSGVTQTPKHLITATGQRVTLRCSPRSGDLSVYWYQQSLDQGLQFLIQYYNGEERAKGNILERFSAQQFPDLHSELNLSSLELGDSALYFCASSVAEGGNQPQHFGDGTRLSIL.

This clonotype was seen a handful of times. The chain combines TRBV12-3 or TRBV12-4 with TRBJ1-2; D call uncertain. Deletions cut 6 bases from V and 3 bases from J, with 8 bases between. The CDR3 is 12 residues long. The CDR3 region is CASSLQYYGYTF. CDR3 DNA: TGTGCCAGCAGCCTACAGTACTATGGCTACACCTTC.

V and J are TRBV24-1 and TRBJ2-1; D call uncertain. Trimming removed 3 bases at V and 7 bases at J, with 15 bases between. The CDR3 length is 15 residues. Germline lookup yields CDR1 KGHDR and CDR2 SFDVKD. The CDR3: CATSDSGQALNEQFF. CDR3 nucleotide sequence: TGTGCCACCAGTGATAGTGGCCAGGCTCTAAATGAGCAGTTCTTC.

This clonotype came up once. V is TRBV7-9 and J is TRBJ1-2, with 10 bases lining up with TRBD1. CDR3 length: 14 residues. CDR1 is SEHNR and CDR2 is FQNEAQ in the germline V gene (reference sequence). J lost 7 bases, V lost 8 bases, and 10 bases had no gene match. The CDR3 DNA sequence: TGTGCCAGCTACCGATCCGGGACAGGGGCTGGCTACACCTTC. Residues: CASYRSGTGAGYTF. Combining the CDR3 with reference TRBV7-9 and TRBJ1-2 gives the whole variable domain DTGVSQNPRHKITKRGQNVTFRCDPISEHNRLYWYRQTLGQGPEFLTYFQNEAQLEKSRLLSDRFSAERPKGSFSTLEIQRTEQGDSAMYLCASYRSGTGAGYTFGSGTRLTVV.

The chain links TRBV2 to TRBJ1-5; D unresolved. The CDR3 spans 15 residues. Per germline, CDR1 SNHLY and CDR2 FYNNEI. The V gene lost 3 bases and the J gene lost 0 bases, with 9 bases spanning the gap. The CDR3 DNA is TGTGCCAGCAGTGAGTCAGCTTATAGCAATCAGCCCCAGCATTTT. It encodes CASSESAYSNQPQHF.

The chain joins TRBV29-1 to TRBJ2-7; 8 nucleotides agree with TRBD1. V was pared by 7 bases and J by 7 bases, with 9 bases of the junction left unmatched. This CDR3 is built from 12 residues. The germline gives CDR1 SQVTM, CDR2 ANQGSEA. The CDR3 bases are TGCAGCGCTGGACAGGGAGGTGGTGAGCAGTACTTC. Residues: CSAGQGGGEQYF.

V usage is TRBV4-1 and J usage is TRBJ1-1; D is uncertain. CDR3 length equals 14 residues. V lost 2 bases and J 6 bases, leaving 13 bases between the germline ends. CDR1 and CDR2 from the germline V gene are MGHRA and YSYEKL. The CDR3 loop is CASSQKIGLPEAFF. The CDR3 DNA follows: TGCGCCAGCAGCCAAAAAATAGGGCTTCCTGAAGCTTTCTTT.

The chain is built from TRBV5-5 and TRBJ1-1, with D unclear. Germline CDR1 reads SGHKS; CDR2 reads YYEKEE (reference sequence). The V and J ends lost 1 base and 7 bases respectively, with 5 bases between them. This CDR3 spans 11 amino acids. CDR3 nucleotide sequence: TGTGCCAGCAGCTTGTGGAATGAAGCTTTCTTT. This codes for CASSLWNEAFF. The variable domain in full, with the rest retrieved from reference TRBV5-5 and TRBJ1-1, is DAGVTQSPTHLIKTRGQQVTLRCSPISGHKSVSWYQQVLGQGPQFIFQYYEKEERGRGNFPDRFSARQFPNYSSELNVNALLLGDSALYLCASSLWNEAFFGQGTRLTVV.

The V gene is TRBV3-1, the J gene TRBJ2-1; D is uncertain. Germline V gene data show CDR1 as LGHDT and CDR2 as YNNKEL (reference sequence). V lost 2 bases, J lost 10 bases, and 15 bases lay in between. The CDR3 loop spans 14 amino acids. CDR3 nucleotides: TGTGCCAGCAGCCAATTCGGACCTAATCTCGAGCAGTTCTTC. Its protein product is CASSQFGPNLEQFF.

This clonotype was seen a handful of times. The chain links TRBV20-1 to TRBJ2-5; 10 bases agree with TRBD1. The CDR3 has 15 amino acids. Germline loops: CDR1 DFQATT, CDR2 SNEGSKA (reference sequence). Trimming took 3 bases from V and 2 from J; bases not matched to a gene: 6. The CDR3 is CSASPGTGVQETQYF. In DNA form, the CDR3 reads TGCAGTGCTAGCCCCGGGACAGGGGTACAAGAGACCCAGTACTTC.

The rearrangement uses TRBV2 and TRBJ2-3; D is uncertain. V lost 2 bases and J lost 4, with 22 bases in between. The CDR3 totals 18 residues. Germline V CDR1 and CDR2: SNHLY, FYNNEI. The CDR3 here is CASSEYALRNSLPDTQYF. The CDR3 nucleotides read TGTGCCAGCAGTGAATACGCGCTCAGGAATTCCCTACCAGATACGCAGTATTTT.

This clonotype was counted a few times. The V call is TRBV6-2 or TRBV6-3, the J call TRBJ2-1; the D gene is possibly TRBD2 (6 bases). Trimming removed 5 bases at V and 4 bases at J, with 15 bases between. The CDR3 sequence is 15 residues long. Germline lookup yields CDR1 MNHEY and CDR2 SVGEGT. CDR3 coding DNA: TGTGCCAGCAGTGGCCCGCGGGGCGGGTACAATGAGCAGTTCTTC. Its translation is CASSGPRGGYNEQFF.

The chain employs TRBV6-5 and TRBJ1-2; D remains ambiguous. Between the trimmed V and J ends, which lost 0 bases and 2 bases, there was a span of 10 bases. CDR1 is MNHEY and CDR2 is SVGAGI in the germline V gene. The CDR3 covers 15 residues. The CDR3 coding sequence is TGTGCCAGCAGTTACTCGACGTGGGGAAACTATGGCTACACCTTC. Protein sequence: CASSYSTWGNYGYTF.

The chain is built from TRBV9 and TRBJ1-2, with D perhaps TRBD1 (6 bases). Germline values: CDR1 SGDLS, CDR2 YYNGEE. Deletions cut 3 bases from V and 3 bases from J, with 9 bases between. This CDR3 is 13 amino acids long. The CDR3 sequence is CASSARTDYGYTF. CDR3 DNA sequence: TGTGCCAGCAGCGCCCGGACAGACTATGGCTACACCTTC.

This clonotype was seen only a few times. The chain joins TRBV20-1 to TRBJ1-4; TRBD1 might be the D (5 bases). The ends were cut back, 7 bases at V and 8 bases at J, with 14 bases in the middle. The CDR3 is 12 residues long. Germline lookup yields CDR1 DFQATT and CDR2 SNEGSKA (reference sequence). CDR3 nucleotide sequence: TGCAGTGTACCCCGTCGGGGGGAAAAACTGTTTTTT. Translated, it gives CSVPRRGEKLFF.

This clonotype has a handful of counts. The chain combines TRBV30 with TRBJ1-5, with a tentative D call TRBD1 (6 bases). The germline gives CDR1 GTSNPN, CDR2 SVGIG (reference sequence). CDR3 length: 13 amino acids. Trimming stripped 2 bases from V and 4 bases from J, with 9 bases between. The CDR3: CAWSSDSNQPQHF. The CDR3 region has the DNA TGTGCCTGGAGTTCGGACAGTAATCAGCCCCAGCATTTT.

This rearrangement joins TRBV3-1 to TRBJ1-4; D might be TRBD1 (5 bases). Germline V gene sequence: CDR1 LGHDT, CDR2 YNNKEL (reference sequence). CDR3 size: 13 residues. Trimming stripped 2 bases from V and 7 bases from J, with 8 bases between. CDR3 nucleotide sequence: TGTGCCAGCAGCCAATTACAGGCTGAAAAACTGTTTTTT. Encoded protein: CASSQLQAEKLFF.

The CDR3 loop is CASSDRLAGGYNEQFF. The CDR3 DNA sequence: TGTGCCAGCAGCGACAGACTAGCGGGGGGTTACAATGAGCAGTTCTTC. This sequence joins TRBV7-3 and TRBJ2-1, with TRBD2 identical over 13 bases. This CDR3 comprises 16 residues. V was pared by 5 bases and J by 4 bases, with 5 bases of the junction left unmatched. Germline-derived CDR1 and CDR2 are SGHTA and FQGTGA. Supplemented by reference TRBV7-3 and TRBJ2-1, the full variable domain reads GAGVSQTPSNKVTEKGKYVELRCDPISGHTALYWYRQSLGQGPEFLIYFQGTGAADDSGLPNDRFFAVRPEGSVSTLKIQRTERGDSAVYLCASSDRLAGGYNEQFFGPGTRLTVL.

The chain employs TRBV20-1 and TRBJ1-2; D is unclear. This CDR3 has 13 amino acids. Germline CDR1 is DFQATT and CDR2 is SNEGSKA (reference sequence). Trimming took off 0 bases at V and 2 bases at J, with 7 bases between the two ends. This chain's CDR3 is CSARDQVNYGYTF. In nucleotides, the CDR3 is TGCAGTGCTAGAGATCAGGTGAACTATGGCTACACCTTC.

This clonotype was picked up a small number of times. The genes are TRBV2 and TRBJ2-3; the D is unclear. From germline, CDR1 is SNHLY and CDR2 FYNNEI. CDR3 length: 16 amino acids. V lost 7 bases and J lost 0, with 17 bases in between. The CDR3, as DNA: TGTGCCAGCACGGAGAGACTGAGTCTGAGCACAGATACGCAGTATTTT. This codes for CASTERLSLSTDTQYF. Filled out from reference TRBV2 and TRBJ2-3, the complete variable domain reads EPEVTQTPSHQVTQMGQEVILRCVPISNHLYFYWYRQILGQKVEFLVSFYNNEISEKSEIFDDQFSVERPDGSNFTLKIRSTKLEDSAMYFCASTERLSLSTDTQYFGPGTRLTVL.

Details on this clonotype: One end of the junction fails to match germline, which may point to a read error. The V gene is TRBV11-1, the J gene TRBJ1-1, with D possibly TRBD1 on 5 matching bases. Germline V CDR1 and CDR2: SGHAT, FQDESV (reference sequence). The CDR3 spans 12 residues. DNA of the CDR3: TGTGCCAGCATCTTAAGGGGAACCGAAGCTTTCTTT. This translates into CASILRGTEAFF.